The 23 T cell receptor beta chains reported below all come from one sample, sequenced in a study of shared clonotypes between healthy human individuals. TCRdb's copy holds only in-frame clones and misses some; the assay was immunoSEQ multiplex PCR. The profile shows about 600,000 clones, approximately 97% of them singletons. Sequencing used naive CD4+ T cells sorted from blood. Subset given: CD45RA+ positively selected. These receptors all come from a woman between 25 and 40 years old in good health.

This clone was seen a few times. The V gene is TRBV6-5, the J gene TRBJ2-7; a weak D match, TRBD1 (5 bases). The germline gives CDR1 MNHEY, CDR2 SVGAGI. The CDR3 has 15 amino acids. The V gene lost 2 bases and the J gene lost 6 bases, with 17 bases spanning the gap. CDR3 in amino acids: CASSYVRGQQVEQYF. The CDR3 DNA reads TGTGCCAGCAGTTACGTAAGGGGCCAACAGGTCGAGCAGTACTTC.

J is TRBJ2-7 and V is TRBV5-1; no clear D. Germline-derived CDR1 and CDR2 are SGHRS and YFSETQ. The CDR3 sequence is 15 residues long. Trimming stripped 4 bases from V and 0 bases from J, with 14 bases between. CDR3 amino acids: CASSTGGTDSYEQYF. Here the CDR3 DNA reads TGCGCCAGCAGCACCGGCGGCACCGACTCCTACGAGCAGTACTTC. Using reference TRBV5-1 and TRBJ2-7 for the parts outside the CDR3, the full variable domain is KAGVTQTPRYLIKTRGQQVTLSCSPISGHRSVSWYQQTPGQGLQFLFEYFSETQRNKGNFPGRFSGRQFSNSRSEMNVSTLELGDSALYLCASSTGGTDSYEQYFGPGTRLTVT.

This chain joins TRBV28 and TRBJ2-1, with D unresolved. Trimming removed 6 bases from V and 8 bases from J, with 14 bases in between. The CDR3 length is 13 residues. Germline CDR1 is MDHEN and CDR2 is SYDVKM. The CDR3, as DNA: TGTGCCAGCAGCATCTGGAGACACCATGAGCAGTTCTTC. Protein sequence: CASSIWRHHEQFF. Supplemented by reference TRBV28 and TRBJ2-1, the full variable domain reads DVKVTQSSRYLVKRTGEKVFLECVQDMDHENMFWYRQDPGLGLRLIYFSYDVKMKEKGDIPEGYSVSREKKERFSLILESASTNQTSMYLCASSIWRHHEQFFGPGTRLTVL.

In this sample, this clone turned up once. The chain uses TRBV18 and TRBJ1-5, with 8 bases matching TRBD1. The V segment lost 6 bases and the J segment 4 bases; nucleotides outside the gene matches: 8. This CDR3 has 15 residues. Germline V lookup: CDR1 KGHSH, CDR2 LQKENI. The CDR3 coding sequence is TGTGCCAGCTCCTTGACAGGGGCCCCTAATCAGCCCCAGCATTTT. It codes for CASSLTGAPNQPQHF.

The chain combines TRBV5-1 with TRBJ2-1; 12 nucleotides line up with TRBD1. V trimming: 4 bases; J trimming: 6 bases; junction bases outside the gene matches: 5. CDR3 length: 15 residues. CDR1 is SGHRS, CDR2 YFSETQ, per germline. The CDR3 region is CASSLGQGAPNEQFF. The DNA of the CDR3 is TGCGCCAGCAGCCTGGGACAGGGGGCGCCCAATGAGCAGTTCTTC.

The chain combines TRBV5-1 with TRBJ2-7, with 8 bases identical to TRBD1. With 2 bases clipped from V and 0 bases from J, the junction kept 10 bases outside the gene matches. The CDR3 is 17 residues long. Per the germline V gene, CDR1 is SGHRS and CDR2 is YFSETQ. The CDR3 is CASSFGRGRTGSYEQYF. CDR3 DNA sequence: TGCGCCAGCAGCTTCGGCAGGGGGCGCACCGGCTCCTACGAGCAGTACTTC. The full variable domain, its missing parts supplied by reference TRBV5-1 and TRBJ2-7, is KAGVTQTPRYLIKTRGQQVTLSCSPISGHRSVSWYQQTPGQGLQFLFEYFSETQRNKGNFPGRFSGRQFSNSRSEMNVSTLELGDSALYLCASSFGRGRTGSYEQYFGPGTRLTVT.

The V and J genes are TRBV27 and TRBJ2-7, with TRBD2 matching 10 bases. Looked up from germline, CDR1 is MNHEY and CDR2 is SMNVEV (reference sequence). This CDR3 is 18 amino acids long. V lost 6 bases to trimming and J lost 3 bases; unmatched junction nucleotides: 17. Written as DNA, the CDR3 is TGTGCCAGCAGCTTCTCGGTGGGAGGACTAGCGGACTACTACGAGCAGTACTTC. Translated, it gives CASSFSVGGLADYYEQYF.

CDR3 protein: CASSLRLLAGGSGELFF. The CDR3 DNA is TGCGCCAGCAGCTTGCGGTTACTAGCGGGAGGATCCGGGGAGCTGTTTTTT. This chain connects TRBV5-1 to TRBJ2-2; TRBD2 matches at 12 bases. The CDR3 totals 17 residues. CDR1 is SGHRS, CDR2 YFSETQ, per germline. The ends lost 1 base at V and 6 bases at J; junction bases unmatched: 7.

The chain links TRBV5-1 to TRBJ2-3; tentatively, D is TRBD1 (6 bases). The germline V and J ends were trimmed by 8 bases and 5 bases, with 15 bases remaining between them. CDR1 is SGHRS, CDR2 YFSETQ, per germline. This CDR3 contains 13 residues. CDR3 region: CASESIGGDTQYF. The CDR3 nucleotides read TGCGCCAGTGAATCGATAGGGGGAGATACGCAGTATTTT.

The V call is TRBV28, the J call TRBJ2-2; 7 bases line up with TRBD1. The V gene end was trimmed by 1 base and the J gene end by 4 bases; junction bases not matched to a gene: 6. The CDR3 is made up of 16 amino acids. Germline V gene lookup returns CDR1 MDHEN and CDR2 SYDVKM. CDR3 sequence (DNA): TGTGCCAGCAGTTTATTAGGGGGCGATACCACCGGGGAGCTGTTTTTT. It codes for CASSLLGGDTTGELFF.

This chain connects TRBV7-6 to TRBJ2-5; D is undetermined. Germline CDR1 reads SGHVS; CDR2 reads FNYEAQ. V was trimmed by 1 base and J by 5 bases, leaving 11 bases between them. This CDR3 has 14 residues. The CDR3 nucleotides read TGTGCCAGCAGCTTAGTAGGTCTGGGGGAGACCCAGTACTTC. Protein sequence: CASSLVGLGETQYF.

The CDR3 protein is CASSRDRDTEAFF. CDR3 nucleotide sequence: TGTGCCAGCAGCCGTGACAGGGACACTGAAGCTTTCTTT. The chain uses TRBV11-3 and TRBJ1-1, with 7 bases fitting TRBD1. Germline trimming cut 5 bases from V and 3 bases from J; bases unmatched to any gene: 3. CDR1 and CDR2 (germline): SGHNT, YENEEA. This CDR3 contains 13 residues.

In its sample, this clone was seen a few times. The V call is TRBV2, the J call TRBJ1-2; the D is unclear. Germline values: CDR1 SNHLY, CDR2 FYNNEI. Trimming stripped 4 bases from V and 1 base from J, with 7 bases between. The CDR3 has 13 residues. CDR3 residues: CASSGTDNYGYTF. The CDR3 region has the DNA TGTGCCAGCAGTGGGACGGATAACTATGGCTACACCTTC.

The chain couples TRBV2 to TRBJ1-5; a weak D match, TRBD1 (5 bases). The CDR3 totals 14 residues. Germline V gene lookup returns CDR1 SNHLY and CDR2 FYNNEI. V lost 8 bases, J lost 5 bases, and 16 bases lay in between. CDR3 in DNA: TGTGCCAGCGCCCTAGAGAGGGGTGATCAGCCCCAGCATTTT. It specifies CASALERGDQPQHF.

The V and J genes are TRBV7-9 and TRBJ1-1, with D perhaps TRBD1 (5 bases). The V gene's germline CDR1 is SEHNR and CDR2 FQNEAQ (reference sequence). CDR3 length: 16 residues. With 6 bases removed from V and 1 base from J, the gap between germline ends came to 18 bases. CDR3 in DNA: TGTGCCAGCAGTCCTAGACTGACAGTCTCGAACACTGAAGCTTTCTTT. Its protein is CASSPRLTVSNTEAFF. Based on the CDR3 plus reference TRBV7-9 and TRBJ1-1, the full variable domain is DTGVSQNPRHKITKRGQNVTFRCDPISEHNRLYWYRQTLGQGPEFLTYFQNEAQLEKSRLLSDRFSAERPKGSFSTLEIQRTEQGDSAMYLCASSPRLTVSNTEAFFGQGTRLTVV.

The chain couples TRBV5-1 to TRBJ2-5; 7 bases are a match to TRBD2. This CDR3 comprises 16 residues. V lost 4 bases, J lost 2 bases, and 11 bases stayed unmatched. CDR1 SGHRS and CDR2 YFSETQ come from the germline V gene. The CDR3 coding sequence is TGCGCCAGCAGCCTCCGAGGGTCCGGGGGGCAAGAGACCCAGTACTTC. This translates into CASSLRGSGGQETQYF. Using reference TRBV5-1 and TRBJ2-5 for the parts outside the CDR3, the full variable domain is KAGVTQTPRYLIKTRGQQVTLSCSPISGHRSVSWYQQTPGQGLQFLFEYFSETQRNKGNFPGRFSGRQFSNSRSEMNVSTLELGDSALYLCASSLRGSGGQETQYFGPGTRLLVL.

The chain couples TRBV5-6 to TRBJ1-4; D is uncertain. The CDR3 extends over 14 amino acids. Trimming pared 3 bases from V and 7 bases from J, leaving 13 bases between. Germline lookup yields CDR1 SGHDT and CDR2 YYEEEE. The CDR3 loop is CASSSKKGAEKLFF. The CDR3 nucleotides are TGTGCCAGCAGCTCCAAAAAAGGCGCTGAAAAACTGTTTTTT.

This rearrangement joins TRBV28 to TRBJ2-7; D call uncertain. Germline CDR1 is MDHEN and CDR2 is SYDVKM. The CDR3 has 14 amino acids. The germline V and J ends were trimmed by 7 bases and 2 bases, with 15 bases remaining between them. The CDR3: CASTYGRRAYEQYF. CDR3 bases: TGTGCCAGCACCTACGGCCGCCGGGCCTACGAGCAGTACTTC.

V gene TRBV6-1 combines with J gene TRBJ2-5, with no clear D. The J call may be mistaken, given a closer DNA end match to TRBJ2-7. Germline loops: CDR1 MNHNS, CDR2 SASEGT. The length of the CDR3 is 12 residues. DNA of the CDR3: TGTGCCAGCAGCTACACCTCCTACGAGCAGTACTTC. This gives the protein CASSYTSYEQYF.

The table lists this clone with a count of one. V usage is TRBV7-6 and J usage is TRBJ1-5; a possible D gene is TRBD1 (5 bases). The germline gives CDR1 SGHVS, CDR2 FNYEAQ. The length of the CDR3 is 17 residues. V was pared by 4 bases and J by 0 bases, with 16 bases between. CDR3 DNA: TGTGCCAGCAGCTCCAGGGTTAGATCATATAGCAATCAGCCCCAGCATTTT. Translating gives CASSSRVRSYSNQPQHF.

The chain carries TRBV10-1 and TRBJ2-5; D may match TRBD1 or TRBD2 (5 bases each). CDR3 length: 17 residues. V was cut by 6 bases and J by 0 bases, with 20 bases left in between. Per the germline V gene, CDR1 is WNHNN and CDR2 is SYGVQD (reference sequence). The CDR3 bases are TGCGCCAGCAGAGGGCTTAAACCGGGGCCGTACCAAGAGACCCAGTACTTC. Residues: CASRGLKPGPYQETQYF.

This clone was found a few times. A junction end diverges from the germline sequence, so it may reflect a read error. The rearrangement joins TRBV4-1 to TRBJ2-7; D is unclear. Germline CDR1 reads MGHRA; CDR2 reads YSYEKL. The CDR3 has 13 residues. The CDR3 sequence: CASSRQTSNEQYF. Written as DNA, the CDR3 is TGCGCCAGCAGCCGGCAGACCTCCAACGAGCAGTACTTC.

The rearrangement uses TRBV11-2 and TRBJ2-2; the match to TRBD2 covers 12 bases. From germline, CDR1 is SGHAT and CDR2 FQNNGV. V shed 0 bases, J shed 4 bases, and the junction held 9 bases outside the gene matches. CDR3 length equals 19 residues. This chain's CDR3 is CASSLDWTSGKRATGELFF. CDR3 nucleotides: TGTGCCAGCAGCTTAGATTGGACTAGCGGGAAAAGGGCCACCGGGGAGCTGTTTTTT.